The next 10 T cell receptor beta chains were all read from a single sample in a study of spatial heterogeneity in lung cancer. The time point here: sample taken at primary tumor resection. Their target antigens are unknown. General study results and limits: Tumoral mutation counts were tracked by counts of expanded intratumoral alpha and beta TCRs.

MiXCR was run by TCRdb on the 5' RACE reads, yielding one entry per CDR3 protein. The sample shows fewer than 5,500 distinct CDR3 sequences, approximately 8.4% of them seen only once. The sample here was lung tumor tissue, taken at surgery. The source of these receptors is a female donor with early-stage non-small cell lung cancer.

This clonotype was counted many times. The chain uses TRBV4-1 and TRBJ2-2; 8 nucleotides agree with TRBD2. V lost 0 bases and J lost 0; bases outside the gene matches: 6. In germline, CDR1 is MGHRA, CDR2 YSYEKL. This CDR3 has 18 residues. The CDR3 coding sequence is TGCGCCAGCAGCCAAGATCGGGGGGGCTTTGCGAACACCGGGGAGCTGTTTTTT. Its protein product is CASSQDRGGFANTGELFF.

This sequence joins TRBV2 and TRBJ2-7; no firm D call. V was pared by 4 bases and J by 1 base, with 8 bases between. The CDR3 totals 13 residues. Germline CDR1 reads SNHLY; CDR2 reads FYNNEI. This CDR3 is CASSAERSYEQYV. Written as DNA, the CDR3 is TGTGCCAGCAGTGCGGAAAGGTCCTACGAGCAGTACGTC.

This clonotype has just a few counts. The chain joins TRBV30 to TRBJ2-5; 9 bases line up with TRBD2. Trimming cost V 5 bases and J 7 bases; bases outside gene matches: 11. Germline V gene lookup returns CDR1 GTSNPN and CDR2 SVGIG (reference sequence). The CDR3 is 14 residues long. CDR3 sequence (DNA): TGTGCCTGGGCCCAGCGGGGGGACCTGGTGACCCAGTACTTC. It codes for CAWAQRGDLVTQYF.

This clonotype was seen a handful of times. The chain has TRBV28 and TRBJ1-1; 9 nucleotides line up with TRBD1. CDR3 size: 17 residues. Germline CDR1 and CDR2: MDHEN and SYDVKM. After removal of 4 bases from V and 1 base from J, the junction contained 10 bases not matched to a gene. The CDR3 here is CASSSLSTGGRNTEAFF. CDR3 coding DNA: TGTGCCAGCAGTTCTCTCTCCACAGGGGGCAGGAACACTGAAGCTTTCTTT.

The gene calls are TRBV11-1 and TRBJ2-7; TRBD2 matches 10 bases. Germline V CDR1 and CDR2: SGHAT, FQDESV (reference sequence). J lost 5 bases, V lost 5 bases, and 6 bases had no gene match. The CDR3 contains 14 residues. The CDR3 here is CASSTLAGAHEQYF. The CDR3 nucleotides are TGTGCCAGCAGCACCCTAGCGGGAGCCCACGAGCAGTACTTC.

By share of the sample, this clonotype is medium-sized. The chain recombines TRBV5-1 with TRBJ2-1; TRBD1 might be the D (6 bases). Trimming removed 0 bases at V and 0 bases at J, with 13 bases between. In germline, CDR1 is SGHRS, CDR2 YFSETQ. The length of the CDR3 is 17 residues. As DNA, the CDR3 is TGCGCCAGCAGCTTGGGAGGGACAATCCGCTCCTACAATGAGCAGTTCTTC. Translated: CASSLGGTIRSYNEQFF.

This clonotype occurred many times. The chain links TRBV5-4 to TRBJ1-2; D is possibly TRBD1 (6 bases). CDR3 length: 15 residues. The V end lost 0 bases, the J end lost 8 bases, and 17 bases lay between the germline ends. Germline V CDR1 and CDR2: SGHNT, YYREEE (reference sequence). CDR3 coding DNA: TGTGCCAGCAGCTTGGTCCCCGACAGGCCCTGGGGCTACACCTTC. Protein: CASSLVPDRPWGYTF.

In this sample, this clonotype turned up a few times. The rearrangement joins TRBV28 to TRBJ2-5; no firm D call. Germline V gene data show CDR1 as MDHEN and CDR2 as SYDVKM. Trimming cost V 3 bases and J 1 base, with 3 bases left between them. This CDR3 is 12 amino acids long. CDR3 residues: CASSLSQETQYF. Written as DNA, the CDR3 is TGTGCCAGCAGTTTGTCCCAAGAGACCCAGTACTTC.

This sequence joins TRBV7-9 and TRBJ2-3, with a weak D call TRBD1 (6 bases). This CDR3 contains 15 residues. Trimming stripped 6 bases from V and 3 bases from J, with 16 bases between. Looked up from germline, CDR1 is SEHNR and CDR2 is FQNEAQ (reference sequence). The chain's CDR3 is CASSLQGERTDTQYF. The DNA of the CDR3 is TGTGCCAGCAGTTTACAGGGAGAGAGAACAGATACGCAGTATTTT.

This clonotype was seen ten or more times. This sequence joins TRBV5-4 and TRBJ2-3; 7 bases align to TRBD1. The CDR3 totals 14 residues. From germline, CDR1 is SGHNT and CDR2 YYREEE (reference sequence). Trimming took 2 bases from V and 2 from J; bases not matched to a gene: 2. CDR3 DNA: TGTGCCAGCAGCTTAACAGGGGCCACAGATACGCAGTATTTT. Translation: CASSLTGATDTQYF.